The 23 T cell receptor beta chains listed next were all sequenced from one sample in a study of blood T cell repertoires in COVID-19. Assay used: immunoSEQ multiplex PCR; TCRdb lists only in-frame clones, some missing. The sample records fewer than 250,000 clones, roughly 87% being singletons. What was sequenced was PBMCs or T cells enriched from blood (not recorded which). The origin of the receptors is a man aged 25 to 45 in a cohort exposed to, infected with or recovered from COVID-19 (not recorded which).

This rearrangement joins TRBV7-9 to TRBJ2-5; the D gene is possibly TRBD1 (6 bases). The CDR3 contains 15 residues. CDR1 and CDR2 from the germline V gene are SEHNR and FQNEAQ (reference sequence). The ends were cut back, 8 bases at V and 2 bases at J, with 18 bases in the middle. CDR3: CASVYSGTLQETQYF. In nucleotides, the CDR3 is TGTGCCAGCGTGTACTCCGGGACACTTCAAGAGACCCAGTACTTC.

J is TRBJ2-7 and V is TRBV7-2, with D possibly matching TRBD2 (6 bases). The V end lost 2 bases, the J end lost 3 bases, and 14 bases lay between the germline ends. Germline V gives CDR1 SGHTA, CDR2 FQGNSA. The CDR3 is made up of 15 amino acids. The CDR3 region is CASSLRDSALYEQYF. The CDR3 DNA reads TGTGCCAGCAGCTTAAGGGACTCAGCTCTCTACGAGCAGTACTTC.

The rearrangement links TRBV6-2 or TRBV6-3 to TRBJ1-1; D possibly corresponds to TRBD1 (5 bases). The V and J ends lost 1 base and 4 bases respectively, with 13 bases between them. The CDR3 is 15 amino acids. Looked up from germline, CDR1 is MNHEY and CDR2 is SVGEGT. CDR3 protein: CASSYFRGGGTEAFF. The CDR3 nucleotides are TGTGCCAGCAGTTACTTTAGGGGCGGTGGCACTGAAGCTTTCTTT.

CDR3 loop: CASSHAPGGYTF. For the CDR3, the DNA is TGTGCCAGCAGCCATGCACCCGGGGGCTACACCTTC. The V gene is TRBV3-1 (or the pseudogene TRBV3-2), the J gene TRBJ1-2; D is unclear. Germline V gives CDR1 LGHDT, CDR2 YNNKEL (reference sequence). The CDR3 loop spans 12 amino acids. Between the trimmed V and J ends, which lost 3 bases and 8 bases, there was a span of 10 bases.

V is TRBV3-1 (or the pseudogene TRBV3-2) and J is TRBJ1-5; TRBD1 aligns across 9 bases. V trimming: 4 bases; J trimming: 10 bases; junction bases outside the gene matches: 20. There are 18 residues in the CDR3. Germline CDR1 LGHDT, CDR2 YNNKEL (reference sequence). The CDR3 reads CASSLGTGRRGFGLPQHF. The CDR3 nucleotides are TGTGCCAGCAGCCTCGGGACAGGGCGCAGGGGCTTCGGATTACCCCAGCATTTT.

The V and J genes are TRBV5-1 and TRBJ1-1, with D possibly being TRBD1 (5 bases). Trimming removed 2 bases from V and 4 bases from J, with 15 bases in between. Germline V gene data show CDR1 as SGHRS and CDR2 as YFSETQ. CDR3 length: 15 residues. Written as DNA, the CDR3 is TGCGCCAGCAGCTTAAACAGGAAAGGAGTCACTGAAGCTTTCTTT. Translation: CASSLNRKGVTEAFF. The entire variable domain, with the rest obtained from reference TRBV5-1 and TRBJ1-1, is as follows: KAGVTQTPRYLIKTRGQQVTLSCSPISGHRSVSWYQQTPGQGLQFLFEYFSETQRNKGNFPGRFSGRQFSNSRSEMNVSTLELGDSALYLCASSLNRKGVTEAFFGQGTRLTVV.

The chain combines TRBV10-3 with TRBJ1-1; D unresolved. The V end was cut by 4 bases, the J end by 1 base, with 7 bases between. The V gene's germline CDR1 is ENHRY and CDR2 SYGVKD. The CDR3 contains 13 residues. CDR3 DNA sequence: TGTGCCATCAGTGTGCGGGGGAACACTGAAGCTTTCTTT. It translates to CAISVRGNTEAFF.

The genes are TRBV5-1 and TRBJ1-3; D perhaps matches TRBD1 (5 bases). Trimming left V 4 bases short and J 1 base short, with 18 bases between. The CDR3 has 17 residues. Germline CDR1 and CDR2: SGHRS and YFSETQ. CDR3 amino acids: CASSPSGHFFSGNTIYF. As DNA, the CDR3 is TGCGCCAGCAGCCCGTCCGGACACTTCTTTTCTGGAAACACCATATATTTT.

The J gene is TRBJ2-1, the V gene TRBV28, with a possible D match to TRBD1 (5 bases). CDR1 is MDHEN and CDR2 is SYDVKM in the germline V gene. The V end lost 5 bases, the J end lost 1 base, and 15 bases lay between the germline ends. The CDR3 is 16 residues long. CDR3 protein: CASSLDNLRSYNEQFF. DNA of the CDR3: TGTGCCAGCAGTCTGGACAACCTGAGATCCTACAATGAGCAGTTCTTC.

The rearrangement links TRBV7-9 to TRBJ2-3; the match to TRBD1 covers 7 bases. The CDR3 covers 15 residues. The germline CDR1 and CDR2 sequences are SEHNR and FQNEAQ (reference sequence). Germline trimming cut 6 bases from V and 9 bases from J; bases unmatched to any gene: 15. As DNA, the CDR3 is TGTGCCAGCAGTCGAACGGGGAATCGACAGGGCACGCAGTATTTT. Translation: CASSRTGNRQGTQYF.

The chain recombines TRBV5-6 with TRBJ1-1; no firm D call. Trimming removed 2 bases from V and 3 bases from J, with 17 bases in between. This CDR3 comprises 16 residues. Per the germline V gene, CDR1 is SGHDT and CDR2 is YYEEEE. CDR3 protein: CASSFFDRGIDTEAFF. CDR3 nucleotides: TGTGCCAGCAGCTTTTTCGACCGAGGGATTGACACTGAAGCTTTCTTT.

The J gene is TRBJ1-3, the V gene TRBV6-2 or TRBV6-3, with a weak D call TRBD1 (6 bases). CDR3 length: 16 residues. V gave up 5 bases and J gave up 2 bases, with 16 bases separating them. Per germline, CDR1 MNHEY and CDR2 SVGEGT. The CDR3 nucleotides are TGTGCCAGCAGTCCACGGGGGGGCATCACTGGAAACACCATATATTTT. This codes for CASSPRGGITGNTIYF.

The chain combines TRBV23-1 with TRBJ1-1, with TRBD1 identical over 7 bases. TRBV23-1 is noted as an ORF with a role that remains uncertain. With V trimmed by 0 bases and J by 0 bases, 7 bases remained unmatched. This CDR3 has 17 amino acids. The CDR3 region has the DNA TGCGCCAGCAGTCAATCGGTAGAGGGACAGATGAACACTGAAGCTTTCTTT. Translation: CASSQSVEGQMNTEAFF.

The chain is built from TRBV28 and TRBJ1-2, with D possibly being TRBD1 (6 bases). Trimming left V 5 bases short and J 1 base short, with 14 bases between. The CDR3 runs to 15 residues. From germline, CDR1 is MDHEN and CDR2 SYDVKM. This CDR3 reads CASSPRDTYNYGYTF. CDR3 DNA: TGTGCCAGCAGTCCCAGGGACACCTATAACTATGGCTACACCTTC.

The chain employs TRBV11-1 and TRBJ1-5, with D perhaps TRBD1 (6 bases). V lost 5 bases to trimming and J lost 7 bases, with 12 bases between them. The CDR3 has 13 amino acids. Germline values: CDR1 SGHAT, CDR2 FQDESV (reference sequence). In DNA, the CDR3 is TGTGCCAGCAGCCCGGACACAGGGCAGCCCCAGCATTTT. As protein: CASSPDTGQPQHF.

The chain is built from TRBV5-4 and TRBJ1-4; 7 bases are shared with TRBD1. CDR1 and CDR2 from the germline V gene are SGHNT and YYREEE (reference sequence). The CDR3 has 14 residues. The V segment lost 4 bases and the J segment 8 bases; nucleotides outside the gene matches: 8. CDR3 amino acids: CASSPRGPGEKLFF. The CDR3 bases are TGTGCCAGCAGCCCGAGGGGGCCGGGCGAAAAACTGTTTTTT.

The rearrangement joins TRBV19 to TRBJ2-2; 8 bases align to TRBD2. The trim removed 4 bases at V and 5 bases at J, leaving 6 bases unmatched. Germline V gives CDR1 LNHDA, CDR2 SQIVND (reference sequence). The CDR3 length is 15 residues. CDR3 sequence (DNA): TGTGCCAGTAGTACCGGGACTAGAGGGACCGGGGAGCTGTTTTTT. Protein product: CASSTGTRGTGELFF. Full variable domain (outside the CDR3, taken from reference TRBV19 and TRBJ2-2): DGGITQSPKYLFRKEGQNVTLSCEQNLNHDAMYWYRQDPGQGLRLIYYSQIVNDFQKGDIAEGYSVSREKKESFPLTVTSAQKNPTAFYLCASSTGTRGTGELFFGEGSRLTVL.

This sequence joins TRBV10-2 and TRBJ2-3, with D possibly TRBD1 on 6 matching bases. CDR1 is WSHSY, CDR2 SAAADI, per germline. V lost 6 bases to trimming and J lost 2 bases, with 12 bases between them. The CDR3 has 14 amino acids. The CDR3 sequence is CASSLGTYTDTQYF. CDR3 DNA sequence: TGCGCCAGCAGCTTAGGGACATACACAGATACGCAGTATTTT.

This chain connects TRBV5-8 to TRBJ2-7; 7 bases are a match to TRBD1. V lost 4 bases, J lost 6 bases, and 19 bases stayed unmatched. This CDR3 has 17 amino acids. The germline CDR1 and CDR2 sequences are SGHTS and YDEGEE. CDR3 loop: CASSEGALVAQGPEQYF. In nucleotides, the CDR3 is TGTGCCAGCAGCGAAGGGGCCCTGGTGGCACAGGGGCCCGAGCAGTACTTC.

The rearrangement links TRBV12-5 to TRBJ2-5; 13 bases are shared with TRBD2. Germline V CDR1 and CDR2: LGHNT, FRNRAP. The junction had 10 bases not matched to a gene; V was cut back by 2 bases and J by 4 bases. The CDR3 is 18 amino acids. This CDR3 reads CASGLTLGLAGDRETQYF. The CDR3, as DNA: TGTGCTAGTGGTTTGACCCTCGGACTAGCGGGAGATCGAGAGACCCAGTACTTC.

V usage is TRBV11-2 and J usage is TRBJ1-6; 9 bases are shared with TRBD1. Germline CDR1 is SGHAT and CDR2 is FQNNGV. V dropped 4 bases and J dropped 7; count of bases not matched to a gene: 2. CDR3 length: 14 amino acids. CDR3 DNA sequence: TGTGCCAGCAGCTGGGACAGGGTCAATTCACCCCTCCACTTT. Protein sequence: CASSWDRVNSPLHF.

This clone was observed a few times. V and J are TRBV3-1 (or the pseudogene TRBV3-2) and TRBJ2-1; 8 bases fit TRBD2. J lost 7 bases, V lost 5 bases, and 10 bases had no gene match. This CDR3 has 15 amino acids. CDR1 is LGHDT, CDR2 YNNKEL, per germline (reference sequence). The CDR3 DNA reads TGTGCCAGCAGCACCCAGTGGACTAGCTTAAATGAGCAGTTCTTC. Translating it yields CASSTQWTSLNEQFF.

This clone was recorded a few times. The chain links TRBV19 to TRBJ2-1, with 12 bases aligning to TRBD2. Trimming cost V 3 bases and J 3 bases; bases outside gene matches: 9. CDR1 is LNHDA, CDR2 SQIVND, per germline (reference sequence). The CDR3 covers 18 residues. As DNA, the CDR3 is TGTGCCAGTAGTATGTATCGACTAGCGGGAGATAGCTACAATGAGCAGTTCTTC. This encodes CASSMYRLAGDSYNEQFF.